The clone carrying this TCR beta chain was detected only a few times. These data belong to a study of cytomegalovirus exposure and HLA in healthy donors. At the level of the study: Previous work identified roughly 120 million unique TCR beta sequences from about 179 million T cells.

Trimming stripped 7 bases from V and 4 bases from J, with 23 bases between. CDR1 is SNHLY and CDR2 is FYNNEI in the germline V gene. The CDR3 runs to 16 residues. 60 Vbeta and 13 Jbeta primers were used in PCR. Profiling relied on immunoSEQ multiplex PCR, and the TCRdb table lists in-frame clones only, not all of them. The sample lists over 200,000 clones; over 65% were seen once. This chain connects TRBV2 to TRBJ2-7, with D unresolved. Sequencing used PBMCs. This TCR was sampled from a woman aged 60-70 years in good health and CMV-seropositive. Written as DNA, the CDR3 is TGTGCCAGCAAAGGCCCCCAAGCGACTTACTCTTACGAGCAGTACTTC. This codes for CASKGPQATYSYEQYF.